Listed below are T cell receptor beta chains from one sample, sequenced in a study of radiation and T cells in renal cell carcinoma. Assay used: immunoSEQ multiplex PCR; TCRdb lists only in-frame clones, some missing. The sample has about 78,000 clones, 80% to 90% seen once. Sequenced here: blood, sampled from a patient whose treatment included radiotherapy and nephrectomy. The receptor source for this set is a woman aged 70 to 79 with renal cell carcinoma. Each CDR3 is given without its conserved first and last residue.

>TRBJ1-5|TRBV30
AWSVALSNQPQH
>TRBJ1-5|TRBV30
AWSPGDRGLGNQPQH
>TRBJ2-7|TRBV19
ASAGHHYEQY
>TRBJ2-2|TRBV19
ASSIAQGTNTGELF
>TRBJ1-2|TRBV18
ASSPPLTVNYGYT
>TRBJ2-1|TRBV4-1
ASSLPRGPPNEQF
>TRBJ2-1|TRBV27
ASSLQDRGNEQF
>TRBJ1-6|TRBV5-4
ASSLKGNSPLH
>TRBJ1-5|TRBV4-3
ASSQDFRDRDGQPQH
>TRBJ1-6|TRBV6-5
ASSRDSSSPLH
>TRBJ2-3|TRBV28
ASSTPVGTDTQY
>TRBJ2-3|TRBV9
ASSVEAQGRAGDTQY
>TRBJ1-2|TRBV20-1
SATTGDGYT
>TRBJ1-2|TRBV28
ASTLLRTGTDYGYT
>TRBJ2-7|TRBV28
ASTAGDSEQY
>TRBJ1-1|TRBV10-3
AISESREQEAF
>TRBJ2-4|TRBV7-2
ASSPVLQGAGKNIQY
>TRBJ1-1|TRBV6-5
ASARNTEAF
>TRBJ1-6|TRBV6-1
ASSAGTGYNSPLH
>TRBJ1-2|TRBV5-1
ASSLGQGGYGYT
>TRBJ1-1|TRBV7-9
ASSLAGTEAF
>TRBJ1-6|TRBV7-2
ASSPISRQGNNSPLH
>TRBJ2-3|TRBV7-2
ASSLSATSPDTQY
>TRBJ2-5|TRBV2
ASSIGAGGGETQY
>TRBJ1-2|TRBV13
ASSPTGTYGYT
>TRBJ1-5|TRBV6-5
ASSRMNREQPQH
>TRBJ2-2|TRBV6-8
ASSYLNTGELF
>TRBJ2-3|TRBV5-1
ASSLAPGQSTDTQY
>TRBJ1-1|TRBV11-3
ASSLPGRNTEAF
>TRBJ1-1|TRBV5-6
ASRPPGISNTEAF
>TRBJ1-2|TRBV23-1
ASSQLNAGTGGALSYGYT
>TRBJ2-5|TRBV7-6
ASSRHEGSGTQY
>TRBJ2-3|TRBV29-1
SVPRTSVSTDTQY
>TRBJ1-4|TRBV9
ASSVGGGGGRFQDEKLF
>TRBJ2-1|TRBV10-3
AITGASSGGPNEQF
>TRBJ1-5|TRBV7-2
ASSSTGNWQPQH
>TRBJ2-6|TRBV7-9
ASSPSVSGANVLT
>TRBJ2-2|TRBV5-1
ASSSLLATGGLTGELF
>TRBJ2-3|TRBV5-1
ASSLAGTSGDTQY
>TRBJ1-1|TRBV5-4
ASSLAMGTEAF
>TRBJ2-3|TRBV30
AWSPPGQGLYTQY
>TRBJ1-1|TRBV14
ASSQDLNTEAF
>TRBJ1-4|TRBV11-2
ASSSGTYSEKLF
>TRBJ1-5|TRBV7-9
ASSLGGYSNQPQH
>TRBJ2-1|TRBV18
ASSPLGNEQF
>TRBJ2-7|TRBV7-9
ASSPLGGPSSYEQY